A selection of T cell receptor beta chains follows, all from one sample in a study of blood T cell repertoires in COVID-19. Here immunoSEQ multiplex PCR was the method, and the copy in TCRdb shows in-frame clones only, minus some. This table holds 300,000 to 400,000 clones, about 90% found once. The sequenced sample consisted of peripheral blood. The receptors stem from a woman aged 18-30 years who had recovered from COVID-19. Both conserved end residues are part of each CDR3. D genes are given only for firm matches. The size field is filled for only some rows; it gives once, few, many or a size class.

TRBJ2-1 TRBV4-3 NA TRBD2 CASSPFGGAGGPGNEQFF TGCGCCAGCAGCCCCTTCGGTGGAGCGGGAGGGCCGGGAAATGAGCAGTTCTTC
TRBJ1-5 TRBV4-1 NA NA CASSLQGSNQPQHF TGCGCCAGCAGCCTGCAGGGTAGCAATCAGCCCCAGCATTTT
TRBJ2-1 TRBV10-3 NA TRBD2 CAIQSLAGENNEQFF TGTGCCATCCAGTCACTAGCGGGAGAAAACAATGAGCAGTTCTTC
TRBJ1-2 TRBV18 NA NA CASSPLSYKAAGYTF TGTGCCAGCTCACCACTAAGCTATAAAGCGGCTGGCTACACCTTC
TRBJ1-1 TRBV9 NA NA CASSVAGSRTEAFF TGTGCCAGCAGCGTAGCCGGGTCGAGGACTGAAGCTTTCTTT
TRBJ1-6 TRBV9 NA NA CASSVAGRGSPLHF TGTGCCAGCAGCGTAGCAGGCAGAGGGTCACCCCTCCACTTT
TRBJ2-1 TRBV7-9 NA TRBD2 CASSPSGRFHNEQFF TGTGCCAGCAGCCCCAGCGGGAGGTTCCACAATGAGCAGTTCTTC
TRBJ2-1 TRBV6-4 once TRBD2 CASSSRLAGVGDEQFF TGTGCCAGCAGCTCCCGACTAGCGGGAGTTGGGGATGAGCAGTTCTTC
TRBJ1-2 TRBV5-1 NA NA CASSPGGIETTNYGYTF TGCGCCAGCAGCCCCGGGGGAATCGAGACCACTAACTATGGCTACACCTTC
TRBJ1-2 TRBV3-1/TRBV3-2 NA NA CASSQASQYYGYTF TGTGCCAGCAGCCAAGCTTCGCAGTACTATGGCTACACCTTC
TRBJ2-5 TRBV14 NA NA CASSQGGGLNVETQYF TGTGCCAGCAGCCAAGGGGGGGGCTTGAATGTAGAGACCCAGTACTTC
TRBJ1-1 TRBV5-6 NA NA CASSLRRDSRGSTEAFF TGTGCCAGCAGCTTGCGACGTGACAGCCGGGGGAGCACTGAAGCTTTCTTT
TRBJ2-3 TRBV7-9 NA NA CASSSRFGARTDTQYF TGTGCCAGCAGCTCCCGATTTGGGGCACGCACAGATACGCAGTATTTT
TRBJ2-3 TRBV7-2 NA NA CASSLGFRGFRGLSDTQYF TGTGCCAGCAGCTTAGGTTTTAGGGGGTTTCGGGGATTATCAGATACGCAGTATTTT
TRBJ2-1 TRBV4-3 NA TRBD1 CASSQDIWTGGRNEQFF TGCGCCAGCAGCCAAGACATTTGGACAGGGGGCCGCAATGAGCAGTTCTTC
TRBJ1-1 TRBV28 NA NA CASGQYTEAFF TGTGCCAGCGGGCAGTACACTGAAGCTTTCTTT
TRBJ2-2 TRBV5-1 NA NA CASSLVIGETGELFF TGCGCCAGCAGCTTGGTAATAGGGGAAACCGGGGAGCTGTTTTTT
TRBJ1-6 TRBV27 few NA CASSFGDSPLHF TGTGCCAGCAGTTTCGGGGATTCACCCCTCCACTTT
TRBJ2-1 TRBV10-3 NA TRBD1 CAIGTGEYNEQFF TGTGCCATAGGGACAGGGGAGTACAATGAGCAGTTCTTC
TRBJ1-5 TRBV27 NA TRBD1 CASRQGTDNQPQHF TGTGCCAGCAGACAGGGGACAGATAATCAGCCCCAGCATTTT
TRBJ2-5 TRBV12-3/TRBV12-4 NA NA CASSLGSMETQYF TGTGCCAGCAGTTTAGGCTCTATGGAGACCCAGTACTTC
TRBJ1-5 TRBV25-1 NA NA CATPVPEYSNQPQHF TGTGCCACACCAGTTCCTGAATATAGCAATCAGCCCCAGCATTTT
TRBJ2-1 TRBV2 NA NA CASSDRIRAYNEQFF TGTGCCAGCAGTGATCGGATCCGGGCCTACAATGAGCAGTTCTTC
TRBJ1-1 TRBV11-3 once NA CASTTGISPTEAFF TGTGCCAGCACAACAGGGATAAGCCCTACTGAAGCTTTCTTT
TRBJ2-5 TRBV5-1 NA TRBD1 CASTATGEYQETQYF TGCGCCAGCACCGCGACAGGGGAGTACCAAGAGACCCAGTACTTC
TRBJ2-3 TRBV4-3 NA TRBD2 CASSRLLAGSTDTQYF TGCGCCAGCAGCCGACTACTAGCGGGAAGCACAGATACGCAGTATTTT
TRBJ2-1 TRBV30 NA NA CAWSGGGVTYNEQFF TGTGCCTGGAGCGGCGGAGGCGTCACCTACAATGAGCAGTTCTTC
TRBJ2-2 TRBV7-6 NA TRBD1 CASSPRQGANTGELFF TGTGCCAGCAGCCCGAGACAGGGGGCGAACACCGGGGAGCTGTTTTTT
TRBJ2-5 TRBV5-1 NA TRBD2 CASRGLAGASETQYF TGCGCCAGTCGAGGACTAGCGGGAGCATCCGAGACCCAGTACTTC
TRBJ2-5 TRBV3-1/TRBV3-2 NA TRBD1 CASSQVSLAGGKGETQYF TGTGCCAGCAGCCAAGTTTCTTTGGCAGGGGGAAAAGGAGAGACCCAGTACTTC
TRBJ2-3 TRBV29-1 NA NA CSGGGGSGTDTQYF TGCAGCGGCGGGGGCGGGTCCGGCACAGATACGCAGTATTTT
TRBJ2-1 TRBV24-1 NA NA CATSAGGSYNEQFF TGTGCCACCAGTGCCGGAGGGTCCTACAATGAGCAGTTCTTC
TRBJ1-5 TRBV18 NA NA CASSPNGVSGQPQHF TGTGCCAGCTCACCGAATGGGGTAAGCGGTCAGCCCCAGCATTTT
TRBJ2-3 TRBV27 NA TRBD1 CASKPGQGRGYTQYF TGTGCCAGCAAACCGGGACAGGGGAGAGGGTATACGCAGTATTTT
TRBJ2-3 TRBV5-1 NA NA CASAGTDTQYF TGCGCCAGCGCGGGGACAGATACGCAGTATTTT
TRBJ2-5 TRBV10-3 NA NA CAISESRSGRDSYQETQYF TGTGCCATCAGTGAGTCACGGTCGGGCCGTGACAGCTACCAAGAGACCCAGTACTTC
TRBJ2-5 TRBV7-2 NA TRBD1 CASSSRRTGYVETQYF TGTGCCAGCAGCTCCCGCCGGACAGGGTATGTGGAGACCCAGTACTTC
TRBJ1-5 TRBV21-1 NA NA CASSKFESGQGNQPQHF TGTGCCAGCAGCAAATTCGAATCGGGACAGGGTAATCAGCCCCAGCATTTT
TRBJ2-2 TRBV11-3 NA TRBD2 CASSRLAVNTGELFF TGTGCCAGCAGCCGACTAGCGGTGAACACCGGGGAGCTGTTTTTT
TRBJ1-6 TRBV27 NA NA CASSPQGNNSPLHF TGTGCCAGCAGCCCCCAGGGGAATAATTCACCCCTCCACTTT
TRBJ2-1 TRBV9 NA TRBD2 CASSVGGRGYNEQFF TGTGCCAGCAGCGTAGGCGGGAGGGGTTACAATGAGCAGTTCTTC
TRBJ1-2 TRBV7-2 NA TRBD1 CASSHRGRGGYTF TGTGCCAGCAGCCACAGGGGGCGGGGCGGCTACACCTTC
TRBJ1-1 TRBV30 NA NA CAWSGGRGRPLDTEAFF TGTGCCTGGAGTGGGGGGAGGGGACGGCCGCTTGACACTGAAGCTTTCTTT
TRBJ2-6 TRBV6-5 few TRBD1 CASSYTGGSGANVLTF TGTGCCAGCAGTTACACAGGGGGCTCTGGGGCCAACGTCCTGACTTTC
TRBJ2-5 TRBV11-2 NA NA CASSLGQSNMKTQYF TGTGCCAGCAGCTTAGGTCAGTCAAACATGAAGACCCAGTACTTC